These 26 T cell receptor beta chains share one sample of origin, sequenced in a study of blood T cell repertoires in COVID-19. Only in-frame clones appear in the TCRdb table, and some are missing; sequencing was by immunoSEQ multiplex PCR. The table has just over 50,000 clones, 86% seen once. Material: peripheral blood. The receptors here all came from an older man with active COVID-19.

The chain couples TRBV7-2 to TRBJ2-7; possible D gene TRBD2, 6 bases. V lost 1 base and J lost 3, with 16 bases in between. CDR1 and CDR2 (germline): SGHTA, FQGNSA. The CDR3 has 16 residues. CDR3 loop: CASSLGSWTTGYEQYF. Here the CDR3 DNA reads TGTGCCAGCAGCTTAGGAAGTTGGACTACCGGCTACGAGCAGTACTTC.

The chain has TRBV3-1 (or the pseudogene TRBV3-2) and TRBJ1-5, with TRBD1 identical over 10 bases. Germline V CDR1 and CDR2: LGHDT, YNNKEL (reference sequence). This CDR3 contains 16 residues. Trimming cost V 4 bases and J 1 base; bases outside gene matches: 4. CDR3 amino acids: CASSRQGARSNQPQHF. CDR3 DNA: TGTGCCAGCAGCCGACAGGGGGCAAGGAGCAATCAGCCCCAGCATTTT.

V usage is TRBV27 and J usage is TRBJ1-5; D is undetermined. Trimming took off 7 bases at V and 6 bases at J, with 16 bases between the two ends. Germline CDR1 reads MNHEY; CDR2 reads SMNVEV (reference sequence). The CDR3 covers 14 residues. In nucleotides, the CDR3 is TGTGCCAGCAAGTCAACGGAGGCGGGTCAGCCCCAGCATTTT. Its translation is CASKSTEAGQPQHF.

This rearrangement joins TRBV28 to TRBJ2-4; D remains ambiguous. V was trimmed by 7 bases and J by 3 bases, leaving 4 bases between them. The germline V gene encodes CDR1 MDHEN and CDR2 SYDVKM. The CDR3 extends over 11 amino acids. The chain's CDR3 is CASTDKNIQYF. CDR3 DNA sequence: TGTGCCAGCACAGACAAAAACATTCAGTACTTC.

This clone has only one observation. This sequence joins TRBV9 and TRBJ1-2; D perhaps matches TRBD1 (6 bases). This CDR3 is 17 amino acids long. V was shortened by 4 bases and J by 4 bases, with 23 bases between the two germline ends. In germline, CDR1 is SGDLS, CDR2 YYNGEE. CDR3 sequence reads: CASSPLNYPTGGYGYTF. For the CDR3, the DNA is TGTGCCAGCAGCCCTCTCAACTACCCGACAGGAGGCTATGGCTACACCTTC.

The CDR3 is CASSPPVPRETQYF. CDR3 bases: TGTGCCAGCTCCCCCCCGGTCCCGAGGGAGACCCAGTACTTC. V and J are TRBV6-5 and TRBJ2-5; D gene unclear. In germline, CDR1 is MNHEY, CDR2 SVGAGI. The CDR3 is 14 amino acids. Trimming pared 8 bases from V and 5 bases from J, leaving 18 bases between.

The rearrangement links TRBV5-1 to TRBJ1-3; possible D gene TRBD1, 5 bases. Germline V gene lookup returns CDR1 SGHRS and CDR2 YFSETQ. This CDR3 region has 14 residues. With 0 bases removed from V and 2 bases from J, the gap between germline ends came to 6 bases. The CDR3 region is CASSLGQTGNTIYF. CDR3 coding DNA: TGCGCCAGCAGCTTGGGACAGACTGGAAACACCATATATTTT.

The chain combines TRBV19 with TRBJ2-1; 9 positions agree with TRBD2. After removal of 4 bases from V and 0 bases from J, the junction contained 4 bases not matched to a gene. This CDR3 is 16 amino acids long. The germline CDR1 and CDR2 sequences are LNHDA and SQIVND (reference sequence). The CDR3 region is CASSSIAGVSYNEQFF. CDR3 nucleotide sequence: TGTGCCAGTAGTAGCATAGCGGGAGTCTCCTACAATGAGCAGTTCTTC.

The CDR3, as DNA: TGTGCCAGCTCCCCTGCTCCGGGGACAGGGGGTTCACCCCTCCACTTT. This sequence encodes CASSPAPGTGGSPLHF. The rearrangement joins TRBV18 to TRBJ1-6; 11 bases agree with TRBD1. There are 16 residues in the CDR3. The V gene end was trimmed by 6 bases and the J gene end by 9 bases; junction bases not matched to a gene: 10. In germline, CDR1 is KGHSH, CDR2 LQKENI.

This clone showed up just a few times. The chain carries TRBV7-9 and TRBJ2-7, with TRBD1 matching over 9 bases. The J segment lost 6 bases and the V segment lost 6 bases, leaving 6 bases of the junction unmatched. This CDR3 has 13 amino acids. Germline loops: CDR1 SEHNR, CDR2 FQNEAQ (reference sequence). The DNA of the CDR3 is TGTGCCAGCAGAGTTAAGACAGGGGGCGAGCAGTACTTC. This codes for CASRVKTGGEQYF.

This chain uses TRBV9 with TRBJ1-6, with D unresolved. Germline V gene lookup returns CDR1 SGDLS and CDR2 YYNGEE. Trimming stripped 1 base from V and 1 base from J, with 6 bases between. CDR3 length: 15 amino acids. In nucleotides, the CDR3 is TGTGCCAGCAGCGTATCAGATTCCTATAATTCACCCCTCCACTTT. Translating gives CASSVSDSYNSPLHF.

The CDR3 DNA reads TGTGCCAGCACCTTAGGGGGCCCGAACACTGAAGCTTTCTTT. Amino acid sequence: CASTLGGPNTEAFF. The chain is built from TRBV2 and TRBJ1-1; TRBD1 aligns across 7 bases. The J segment lost 1 base and the V segment lost 7 bases, leaving 6 bases of the junction unmatched. This CDR3 has 14 residues. Germline V gene lookup returns CDR1 SNHLY and CDR2 FYNNEI.

This chain links TRBV6-5 with TRBJ2-5, with 7 bases identical to TRBD2. V gave up 2 bases and J gave up 5 bases; unmatched junction bases: 5. CDR3 length: 14 amino acids. Per germline, CDR1 MNHEY and CDR2 SVGAGI. The CDR3 nucleotides are TGTGCCAGCAGTTACAGTGCCGGGGGGGAGACCCAGTACTTC. This codes for CASSYSAGGETQYF.

This sequence joins TRBV18 and TRBJ2-5; D uncertain. In germline, CDR1 is KGHSH, CDR2 LQKENI. The CDR3 spans 11 residues. Trimming removed 6 bases from V and 0 bases from J, with 2 bases in between. The CDR3 DNA reads TGTGCCAGCTCCGACCAAGAGACCCAGTACTTC. Its translation: CASSDQETQYF.

This rearrangement joins TRBV28 to TRBJ2-1; possibly TRBD1 for D (6 bases). With 6 bases removed from V and 9 bases from J, the gap between germline ends came to 15 bases. This CDR3 has 13 amino acids. Per germline, CDR1 MDHEN and CDR2 SYDVKM. CDR3 sequence: CASRQGRSPEQFF. As DNA, the CDR3 is TGTGCCAGCAGACAGGGACGGTCCCCTGAGCAGTTCTTC.

The rearrangement links TRBV7-8 to TRBJ2-2; 11 bases match TRBD1. CDR3 length: 16 residues. The J segment lost 6 bases and the V segment lost 5 bases, leaving 8 bases of the junction unmatched. CDR1 and CDR2 (germline): SGHVS, FQNEAQ. The CDR3 sequence: CASSQPGQGAPGELFF. The CDR3 DNA reads as TGTGCCAGCAGCCAACCTGGACAGGGGGCGCCCGGGGAGCTGTTTTTT.

The J gene is TRBJ2-5, the V gene TRBV27; 7 bases map to TRBD1. The germline V gene encodes CDR1 MNHEY and CDR2 SMNVEV (reference sequence). The CDR3 sequence is 16 residues long. V lost 2 bases to trimming and J lost 1 base; unmatched junction nucleotides: 7. CDR3 loop: CASSLTPGTVQETQYF. As DNA, the CDR3 is TGTGCCAGCAGTTTAACCCCCGGGACAGTCCAAGAGACCCAGTACTTC.

This clone was recorded only once. The V and J genes are TRBV30 and TRBJ1-6, with D perhaps matching TRBD1 (5 bases). CDR3 length equals 12 residues. Germline CDR1 GTSNPN, CDR2 SVGIG (reference sequence). V lost 2 bases to trimming and J lost 7 bases, with 6 bases between them. DNA of the CDR3: TGTGCCTGGAGTAACAGGAATTCACCCCTCCACTTT. It is translated as CAWSNRNSPLHF.

This clone was detected only a few times. V is TRBV6-5 and J is TRBJ1-6, with no clear D. CDR1 and CDR2 (germline): MNHEY, SVGAGI. Deletions cut 0 bases from V and 9 bases from J, with 6 bases between. This CDR3 region has 13 residues. The CDR3: CASSYSSGSPLHF. The CDR3 nucleotides read TGTGCCAGCAGTTACTCGAGTGGTTCACCCCTCCACTTT.

The chain uses TRBV29-1 and TRBJ2-7; 7 bases are shared with TRBD1. V lost 5 bases to trimming and J lost 7 bases; unmatched junction nucleotides: 11. Per the germline V gene, CDR1 is SQVTM and CDR2 is ANQGSEA. The CDR3 spans 13 residues. The CDR3 region is CSVMGQNYEEQYF. In nucleotides, the CDR3 is TGCAGCGTTATGGGACAGAACTACGAGGAGCAGTACTTC.

The chain joins TRBV6-2 or TRBV6-3 to TRBJ2-1; 10 bases match TRBD1. The V gene's germline CDR1 is MNHEY and CDR2 SVGEGT. This CDR3 comprises 18 residues. The ends lost 2 bases at V and 8 bases at J; junction bases unmatched: 15. The CDR3 sequence is CASSYPWTGGAQRDEQFF. In nucleotides, the CDR3 is TGTGCCAGCAGTTACCCCTGGACAGGGGGTGCGCAGAGGGATGAGCAGTTCTTC.

The chain carries TRBV5-6 and TRBJ2-2; D is unclear. The V end was cut by 6 bases, the J end by 2 bases, with 14 bases between. CDR3 size: 15 residues. The germline gives CDR1 SGHDT, CDR2 YYEEEE. CDR3 DNA: TGTGCCAGCAACCGAGGCGAACTTAACACCGGGGAGCTGTTTTTT. Translation gives CASNRGELNTGELFF.

This chain's CDR3 is CASSLFGGASYNEQFF. CDR3 nucleotides: TGTGCCAGCAGTTTGTTCGGGGGGGCTTCTTACAATGAGCAGTTCTTC. This rearrangement joins TRBV6-2 or TRBV6-3 to TRBJ2-1; 8 nucleotides align to TRBD2. The V gene's germline CDR1 is MNHEY and CDR2 SVGEGT. This CDR3 contains 16 residues. V trimming: 4 bases; J trimming: 4 bases; junction bases outside the gene matches: 9.

The J gene is TRBJ2-1, the V gene TRBV9, with D unclear. CDR1 and CDR2 (germline): SGDLS, YYNGEE. Trimming removed 7 bases from V and 6 bases from J, with 14 bases in between. The length of the CDR3 is 13 residues. The CDR3 reads CASDRPGFNEQFF. The CDR3 coding sequence is TGTGCCAGCGACCGACCAGGTTTCAATGAGCAGTTCTTC.

The chain combines TRBV5-1 with TRBJ2-6; TRBD1 is a possible D gene (6 bases). The CDR3 length is 16 residues. Trimming took off 0 bases at V and 2 bases at J, with 9 bases between the two ends. The germline V gene has CDR1 SGHRS and CDR2 YFSETQ. This chain's CDR3 is CASSLGTDPGANVLTF. CDR3 nucleotides: TGCGCCAGCAGCTTGGGGACAGACCCTGGGGCCAACGTCCTGACTTTC.

The rearrangement uses TRBV5-1 and TRBJ2-2, with D perhaps matching TRBD2 (6 bases). CDR1 and CDR2 (germline): SGHRS, YFSETQ. V was pared by 0 bases and J by 4 bases, with 10 bases between. This CDR3 has 15 residues. CDR3 amino acids: CASSLVPAGTGELFF. In DNA, the CDR3 is TGCGCCAGCAGCTTGGTTCCAGCGGGCACCGGGGAGCTGTTTTTT.